These T cell receptor beta chains were read from a single sample in a study of blood T cell repertoires in COVID-19. Assay: immunoSEQ multiplex PCR; the TCRdb copy retains only in-frame clones and omits some. The table records roughly 70,000 clones, more than 80% of them present only once. Material for sequencing was peripheral blood. The origin of the receptors is a woman of 80 years or more with active or convalescent COVID-19. CDR3s leave out the opening cysteine and the closing phenylalanine or tryptophan.

V gene: TRBV6-5; J gene: TRBJ1-5; CDR3 protein: ASRPTGGNQPQH
V gene: TRBV14; J gene: TRBJ2-4; CDR3 protein: ASTAGSSKNIQY
V gene: TRBV4-3; J gene: TRBJ2-7; CDR3 protein: ASSRVGGGSYEQY
V gene: TRBV7-2; J gene: TRBJ1-5; CDR3 protein: ASSLYLGVNQPQH
V gene: TRBV28; J gene: TRBJ2-7; CDR3 protein: ASTTGYEQY
V gene: TRBV30; J gene: TRBJ2-2; CDR3 protein: AWSVVRTGGSTGELF
V gene: TRBV27; J gene: TRBJ2-3; CDR3 protein: ASSSGGTQY
V gene: TRBV4-1; J gene: TRBJ1-6; CDR3 protein: ASSQGVSPLH
V gene: TRBV7-9; J gene: TRBJ1-2; CDR3 protein: ASTPGLRRYGYT
V gene: TRBV2; J gene: TRBJ1-5; CDR3 protein: ASSEFQVHQPQH
V gene: TRBV7-2; J gene: TRBJ2-5; CDR3 protein: ASSFRGTPKMETQY
V gene: TRBV7-2; J gene: TRBJ1-1; CDR3 protein: ASSLSVATGVQTEAF
V gene: TRBV7-6; J gene: TRBJ2-1; CDR3 protein: ASSSLRAGNEQF
V gene: TRBV4-3; J gene: TRBJ2-5; CDR3 protein: ASSQSSGQEETQY
V gene: TRBV11-3; J gene: TRBJ2-5; CDR3 protein: ASNTGGWETQY
V gene: TRBV4-1; J gene: TRBJ2-5; CDR3 protein: ASSQDWGLTYQETQY
V gene: TRBV3-1/TRBV3-2; J gene: TRBJ2-6; CDR3 protein: ASSQEPGAGANVLT
V gene: TRBV9; J gene: TRBJ2-1; CDR3 protein: ASSPLIDGEQF
V gene: TRBV7-9; J gene: TRBJ2-4; CDR3 protein: ASSSGLAGRAGKNIQY
V gene: TRBV20-1; J gene: TRBJ1-1; CDR3 protein: SVTGNTEAF
V gene: TRBV4-2; J gene: TRBJ2-1; CDR3 protein: ASSPGTGRGEQF
V gene: TRBV9; J gene: TRBJ1-2; CDR3 protein: ASSVLPTGVNYGYT
V gene: TRBV25-1; J gene: TRBJ1-1; CDR3 protein: ASGGDRVSPEAF
V gene: TRBV4-1; J gene: TRBJ2-6; CDR3 protein: ASSPTRWGVNSGANVLT